The clone carrying this T cell receptor beta chain was counted between two and nine times. This entry is derived from a study of patients and donors after allogeneic stem cell transplantation. TCRdb re-called the RT-PCR reads through MiXCR, storing one row per CDR3 protein. The sample has approximately 410,000 distinct CDR3 sequences, 16% seen once; the top ten hold 7.2%. Trimming removed 1 base from V and 4 bases from J, with 8 bases in between. The CDR3 has 14 amino acids. Germline V CDR1 and CDR2: MGHRA, YSYEKL. This chain uses TRBV4-1 with TRBJ2-1, with no clear D. Sequences were obtained from blood, either unsorted or a sorted T cell fraction (not recorded which). The TCR comes from a human donor who was either an allogeneic HSCT recipient or a stem cell or donor lymphocyte infusion donor (not recorded which). It is not recorded whose cells these are; they may come from a transplant donor. This CDR3 is CASSQARRYNEQFF. Written as DNA, the CDR3 is TGCGCCAGCAGCCAAGCCCGGCGATACAATGAGCAGTTCTTC.